The next 5 T cell receptor beta chains were all read from a single sample in a study of T cells in localized non-small cell lung cancer. TCRdb keeps only in-frame clones here, not all; method: immunoSEQ multiplex PCR. The sample shows roughly 30,000 clones, around nine tenths of them seen only once. The sequencing used peripheral blood, collected before any cancer treatment. All receptors derive from a woman aged 35-75 years with stage I lung adenocarcinoma.

This sequence joins TRBV27 and TRBJ1-6, with D perhaps matching TRBD1 (5 bases). Germline V CDR1 and CDR2: MNHEY, SMNVEV (reference sequence). The CDR3 loop spans 15 amino acids. Trimming cost V 2 bases and J 6 bases, with 11 bases left between them. CDR3 sequence: CASSLVDTVNSPLHF. CDR3 coding DNA: TGTGCCAGCAGTTTAGTGGACACAGTTAATTCACCCCTCCACTTT.

V usage is TRBV9 and J usage is TRBJ2-5; no clear D. With the DNA end fitting TRBJ2-7 better, the J assignment may be wrong. The CDR3 contains 14 residues. Per the germline V gene, CDR1 is SGDLS and CDR2 is YYNGEE. The CDR3 loop is CASSVGTLTYEQYF. CDR3 sequence (DNA): TGTGCCAGCAGCGTAGGGACCTTAACCTACGAGCAGTACTTC.

The chain joins TRBV18 to TRBJ2-1, with 13 nucleotides matching TRBD2. The CDR3 extends over 15 amino acids. V lost 3 bases, J lost 7 bases, and 3 bases stayed unmatched. Germline V gene data show CDR1 as KGHSH and CDR2 as LQKENI. CDR3 sequence (DNA): TGTGCCAGCTCACCGATACTAGCGGGGGGGAATGAGCAGTTCTTC. Its protein product is CASSPILAGGNEQFF.

In this sample, this clone turned up a few times. The rearrangement uses TRBV7-9 and TRBJ1-2; 9 bases agree with TRBD1. This CDR3 has 15 residues. Per germline, CDR1 SEHNR and CDR2 FQNEAQ (reference sequence). J lost 2 bases, V lost 0 bases, and 1 base had no gene match. The CDR3 region is CASSLAGTGNYGYTF. The CDR3 coding sequence is TGTGCCAGCAGCTTAGCCGGGACAGGGAACTATGGCTACACCTTC.

This sequence joins TRBV19 and TRBJ2-3; 8 nucleotides align to TRBD1. Germline V gene lookup returns CDR1 LNHDA and CDR2 SQIVND (reference sequence). This CDR3 comprises 17 residues. Losses at the gene ends were 6 bases for V and 0 bases for J; bases not matched to a gene: 11. CDR3 in DNA: TGTGCCAGTAGGACAGGGGTCTCGACCCCTAGCACAGATACGCAGTATTTT. Its translation: CASRTGVSTPSTDTQYF.